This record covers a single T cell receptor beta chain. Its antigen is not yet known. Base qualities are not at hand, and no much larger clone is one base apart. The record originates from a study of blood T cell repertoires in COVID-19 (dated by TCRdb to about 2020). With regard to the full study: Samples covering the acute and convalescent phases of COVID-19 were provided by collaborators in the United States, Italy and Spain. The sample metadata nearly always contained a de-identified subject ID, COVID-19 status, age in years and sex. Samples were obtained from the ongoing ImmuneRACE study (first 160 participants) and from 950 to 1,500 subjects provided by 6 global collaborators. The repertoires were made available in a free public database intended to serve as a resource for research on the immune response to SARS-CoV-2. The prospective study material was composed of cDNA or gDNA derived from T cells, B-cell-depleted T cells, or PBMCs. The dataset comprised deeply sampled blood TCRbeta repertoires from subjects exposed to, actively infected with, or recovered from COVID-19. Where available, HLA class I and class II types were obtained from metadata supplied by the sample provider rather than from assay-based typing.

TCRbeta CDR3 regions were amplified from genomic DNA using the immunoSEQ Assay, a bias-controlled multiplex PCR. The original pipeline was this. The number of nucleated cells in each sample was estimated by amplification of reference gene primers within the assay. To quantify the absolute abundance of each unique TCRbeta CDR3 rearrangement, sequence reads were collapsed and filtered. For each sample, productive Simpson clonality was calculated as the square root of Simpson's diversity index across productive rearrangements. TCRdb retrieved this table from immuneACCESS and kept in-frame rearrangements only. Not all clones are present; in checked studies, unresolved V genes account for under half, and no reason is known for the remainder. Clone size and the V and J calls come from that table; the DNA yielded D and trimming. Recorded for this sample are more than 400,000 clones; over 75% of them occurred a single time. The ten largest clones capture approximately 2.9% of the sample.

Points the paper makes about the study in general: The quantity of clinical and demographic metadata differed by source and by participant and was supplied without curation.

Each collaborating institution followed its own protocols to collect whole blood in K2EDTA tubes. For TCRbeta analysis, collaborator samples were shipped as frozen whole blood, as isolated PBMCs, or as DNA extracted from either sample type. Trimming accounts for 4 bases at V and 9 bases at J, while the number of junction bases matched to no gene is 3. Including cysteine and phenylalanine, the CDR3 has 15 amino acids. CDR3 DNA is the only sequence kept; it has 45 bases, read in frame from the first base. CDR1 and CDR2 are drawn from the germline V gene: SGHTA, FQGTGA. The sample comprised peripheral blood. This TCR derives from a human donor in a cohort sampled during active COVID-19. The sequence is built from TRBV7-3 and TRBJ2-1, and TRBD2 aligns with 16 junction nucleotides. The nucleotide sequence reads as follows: TGTGCCAGCAGCTCGGGACTAGCGGGAGGGCCTGAGCAGTTCTTC. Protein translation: CASSSGLAGGPEQFF.